The next 12 T cell receptor beta chains were all read from a single sample in a study of long-term antiretroviral therapy in people with HIV. immunoSEQ v3.0 was run at survey level. Only in-frame clones appear in the TCRdb table, and some are missing; sequencing was by immunoSEQ multiplex PCR. The sample has 32,000 or so clones, 80% to 90% seen once. The specimen was unsorted PBMCs, collected 3.2 years before starting antiretroviral therapy. Receptors originate from a man aged 50 to 59 with HIV.

This rearrangement joins TRBV5-4 to TRBJ1-1; possible D gene TRBD1, 6 bases. With 9 bases removed from V and 0 bases from J, the gap between germline ends came to 18 bases. The CDR3 contains 15 residues. The V gene's germline CDR1 is SGHNT and CDR2 YYREEE (reference sequence). The CDR3 loop is CATFLGGPMNTEAFF. The CDR3 DNA is TGTGCCACCTTTTTGGGGGGCCCTATGAACACTGAAGCTTTCTTT.

V is TRBV25-1 and J is TRBJ2-3; 13 positions match TRBD2. Germline V gives CDR1 MGHDK, CDR2 SYGVNS. This CDR3 spans 16 amino acids. J gave up 2 bases and V 6 bases, and 5 bases lay outside the gene matches. The CDR3 here is CASSQGLAGFTDTQYF. CDR3 sequence (DNA): TGTGCCAGCAGCCAGGGACTAGCGGGGTTCACAGATACGCAGTATTTT.

J is TRBJ2-3 and V is TRBV30; possibly TRBD1 or TRBD2 for D (6 bases each). CDR3 size: 14 residues. Looked up from germline, CDR1 is GTSNPN and CDR2 is SVGIG (reference sequence). The V end lost 3 bases, the J end lost 4 bases, and 14 bases lay between the germline ends. CDR3 DNA: TGTGCCTGGAGCTTAATGGGGGGCGCAGATACGCAGTATTTT. Residues: CAWSLMGGADTQYF. Looking up the rest from reference TRBV30 and TRBJ2-3 gives the full variable domain: SQTIHQWPATLVQPVGSPLSLECTVEGTSNPNLYWYRQAAGRGLQLLFYSVGIGQISSEVPQNLSASRPQDRQFILSSKKLLLSDSGFYLCAWSLMGGADTQYFGPGTRLTVL.

V is TRBV7-3 and J is TRBJ2-7, with D possibly being TRBD2 (5 bases). CDR1 SGHTA and CDR2 FQGTGA come from the germline V gene. With 8 bases removed from V and 7 bases from J, the gap between germline ends came to 18 bases. CDR3 size: 13 residues. The CDR3 here is CASEGEPRWEQYF. The CDR3 region has the DNA TGTGCCAGCGAGGGCGAACCCCGATGGGAGCAGTACTTC.

The chain combines TRBV9 with TRBJ2-7; no definite D call. With 0 bases removed from V and 1 base from J, the gap between germline ends came to 5 bases. This CDR3 is built from 13 residues. The germline V gene has CDR1 SGDLS and CDR2 YYNGEE. CDR3 sequence reads: CASSVDGSYEQYF. As DNA, the CDR3 is TGTGCCAGCAGCGTAGACGGGTCCTACGAGCAGTACTTC.

The V and J genes are TRBV29-1 and TRBJ2-6, with a possible D match to TRBD1 (6 bases). V lost 8 bases to trimming and J lost 0 bases, with 17 bases between them. The CDR3 consists of 16 residues. Germline V gene sequence: CDR1 SQVTM, CDR2 ANQGSEA. The CDR3 sequence: CSSLAGADSGANVLTF. CDR3 nucleotide sequence: TGCAGCTCGCTGGCAGGGGCCGACTCTGGGGCCAACGTCCTGACTTTC.

The V and J genes are TRBV5-1 and TRBJ2-3; 7 bases line up with TRBD1. Germline CDR1 is SGHRS and CDR2 is YFSETQ. V lost 4 bases to trimming and J lost 1 base; unmatched junction nucleotides: 12. The CDR3 is made up of 17 amino acids. CDR3 sequence: CASSAHYRGPGTDTQYF. The CDR3, as DNA: TGCGCCAGCAGCGCACACTACAGGGGTCCTGGCACAGATACGCAGTATTTT.

V gene TRBV6-5 combines with J gene TRBJ1-1; a weak D match, TRBD1 (5 bases). Trimming cost V 2 bases and J 1 base, with 5 bases left between them. CDR3 length: 13 amino acids. Germline-derived CDR1 and CDR2 are MNHEY and SVGAGI. The CDR3 is CASSYGGNTEAFF. The CDR3, as DNA: TGTGCCAGCAGTTACGGGGGGAACACTGAAGCTTTCTTT.

The chain combines TRBV5-1 with TRBJ2-5, with 8 bases identical to TRBD1. The V gene's germline CDR1 is SGHRS and CDR2 YFSETQ. J was trimmed by 5 bases and V by 0 bases; bases with no gene match: 9. The CDR3 is 16 residues long. The CDR3 nucleotides read TGCGCCAGCAGCTTGGCCCCGGTGACAGGGGAGGAGACCCAGTACTTC. This gives the protein CASSLAPVTGEETQYF.

This clone has only one observation. The chain recombines TRBV6-5 with TRBJ2-7; D is unresolved. From germline, CDR1 is MNHEY and CDR2 SVGAGI. Trimming removed 4 bases at V and 6 bases at J, with 22 bases between. The CDR3 consists of 16 residues. The CDR3 nucleotides are TGTGCCAGCAGTTCTACGACCGCTCGATCCTTCATCGAGCAGTACTTC. It encodes CASSSTTARSFIEQYF.

The chain carries TRBV6-1 and TRBJ1-4, with D hard to call. The V and J ends lost 4 bases and 8 bases respectively, with 11 bases between them. Germline V lookup: CDR1 MNHNS, CDR2 SASEGT. The CDR3 sequence is 13 residues long. The CDR3 protein is CASSATREEKLFF. The CDR3 DNA reads as TGTGCCAGCAGTGCGACAAGAGAGGAAAAACTGTTTTTT.

The chain joins TRBV7-8 to TRBJ2-7; a possible D gene is TRBD1 (5 bases). The germline V and J ends were trimmed by 1 base and 6 bases, with 10 bases remaining between them. Germline CDR1 reads SGHVS; CDR2 reads FQNEAQ. CDR3 length: 13 amino acids. The CDR3 DNA is TGTGCCAGCAGCTTAGTGGGGCAGGGCGAGCAGTACTTC. Amino acid sequence: CASSLVGQGEQYF.